This TCR beta chain was recovered during a study of identical twins. Germline assignment: CDR1 MDHEN and CDR2 SYDVKM. This CDR3 region has 14 residues. The V gene lost 10 bases and the J gene lost 0 bases, with 13 bases spanning the gap. TCRdb used MiXCR to reprocess the 5' RACE reads, holding one entry per CDR3 protein. The table has about 530,000 distinct CDR3 sequences, about a fifth seen once; the top ten hold about 0.5%. The same specimen was also included in a second study, on yellow fever vaccine responses in identical twins.

This TCR came from a woman aged 18-29 years in good health. The sample comprised CD4+ T cells sorted from blood. This chain links TRBV28 with TRBJ2-1; D unclear. As DNA, the CDR3 is TGTGCCACCACGTTAGGTTCCTCCTACAATGAGCAGTTCTTC. It codes for CATTLGSSYNEQFF.